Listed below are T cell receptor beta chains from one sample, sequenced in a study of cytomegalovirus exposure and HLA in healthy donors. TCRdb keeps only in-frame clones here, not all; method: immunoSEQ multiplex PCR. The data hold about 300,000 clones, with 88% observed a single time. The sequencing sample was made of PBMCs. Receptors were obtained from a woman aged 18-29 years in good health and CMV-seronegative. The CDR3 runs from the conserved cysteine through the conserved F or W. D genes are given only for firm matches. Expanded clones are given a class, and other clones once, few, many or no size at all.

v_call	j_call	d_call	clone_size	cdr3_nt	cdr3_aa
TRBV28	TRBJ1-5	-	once	TGTGCCAGCAGTTTATCCCAACAGGGATGGGATCAGCCCCAGCATTTT	CASSLSQQGWDQPQHF
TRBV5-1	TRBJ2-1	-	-	TGCGCCAGCAGCGGGCGGGGCTACAATGAGCAGTTCTTC	CASSGRGYNEQFF
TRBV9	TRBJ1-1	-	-	TGTGCCAGCGGCCGGGGGGGGAACACTGAAGCTTTCTTT	CASGRGGNTEAFF
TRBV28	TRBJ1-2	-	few	TGTGCCAGCAGTCGGGGGGCCCTAACACATGGCTACACCTTC	CASSRGALTHGYTF
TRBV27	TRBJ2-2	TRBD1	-	TGTGCCAGCAGCCCACAGGGGGCTAACACCGGGGAGCTGTTTTTT	CASSPQGANTGELFF
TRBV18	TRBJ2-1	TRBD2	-	TGTGCCAGCTCACCATTCCGGGGGGGCTCCTACAATGAGCAGTTCTTC	CASSPFRGGSYNEQFF
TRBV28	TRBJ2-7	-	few	TGTGCCAGCAGCCCCGGTGGACTACCCAACGTCCACGAGCAGTACTTC	CASSPGGLPNVHEQYF
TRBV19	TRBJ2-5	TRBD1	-	TGTGCCAGTAGTAGACAGGGTGGGGAGACCCAGTACTTC	CASSRQGGETQYF
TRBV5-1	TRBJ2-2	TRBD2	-	TGCGCCAGCAGCCCGCTTGGGAGGGAGGACGGGACCGGGGAGCTGTTTTTT	CASSPLGREDGTGELFF
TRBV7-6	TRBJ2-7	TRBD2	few	TGTGCCAGCAGCTTAGCAGCGGGAGGTTACGAGCAGTACTTC	CASSLAAGGYEQYF
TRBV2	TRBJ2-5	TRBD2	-	TGTGCCAGCACCTCGACAGGACTAGCGGAGTTCCAAGAGACCCAGTACTTC	CASTSTGLAEFQETQYF
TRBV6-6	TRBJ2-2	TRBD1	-	TGTGCCAGCCGTTCTCTACAGGGGGCGACCGGGGAGCTGTTTTTT	CASRSLQGATGELFF
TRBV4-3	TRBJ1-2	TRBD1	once	TGCGCCAGCAGCCAAGGTCTCCAGGGGGGCTATGGCTACACCTTC	CASSQGLQGGYGYTF
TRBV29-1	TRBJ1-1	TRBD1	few	TGCAGCATTCTACAGGGGGCGGGTGAAGCTTTCTTT	CSILQGAGEAFF
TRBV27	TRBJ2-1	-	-	TGTGCCAGCAGTTTCGGCGGGGCAGCCTACAATGAGCAGTTCTTC	CASSFGGAAYNEQFF
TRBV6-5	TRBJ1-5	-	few	TGTGCCAGCAGCTCAACAGGAAATAGCAATCAGCCCCAGCATTTT	CASSSTGNSNQPQHF
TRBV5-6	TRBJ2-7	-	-	TGTGCCAGCAGCTTCCCCGGGCAGGGCTACGAGCAGTACTTC	CASSFPGQGYEQYF
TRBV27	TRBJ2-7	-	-	TGTGCCAGCAGCCGACTCCCTCGGGACTACGAGCAGTACTTC	CASSRLPRDYEQYF
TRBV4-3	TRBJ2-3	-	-	TGCGCCAGCAGCCAAGATCTCTGGCAGAACACAGATACGCAGTATTTT	CASSQDLWQNTDTQYF
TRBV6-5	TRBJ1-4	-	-	TGTGCCAGCAGTTACCAGGGGCTAGGTGAAAAACTGTTTTTT	CASSYQGLGEKLFF
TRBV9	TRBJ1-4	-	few	TGTGCCAGCAGCGACAATAATGAAAAACTGTTTTTT	CASSDNNEKLFF
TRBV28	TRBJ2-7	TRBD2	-	TGTGCCAGCAGTTCCTTTAGACTAGCGGGAGGGTACGAGCAGTACTTC	CASSSFRLAGGYEQYF
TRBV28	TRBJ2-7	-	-	TGTGCCAGCAGTTTCTCTGCGGGTATAGCCTACGAGCAGTACTTC	CASSFSAGIAYEQYF
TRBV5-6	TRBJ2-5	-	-	TGTGCCAGCAGCTCGCGGGGTGCGGGAACGATAGAGACCCAGTACTTC	CASSSRGAGTIETQYF
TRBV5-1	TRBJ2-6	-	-	TGCGCCAGCAGCTTGGGGACAGCCTCTGGGGCCAACGTCCTGACTTTC	CASSLGTASGANVLTF
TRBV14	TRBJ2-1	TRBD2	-	TGTGCCAGCAGCCAACTAGCGGGAGTTGCCTACAATGAGCAGTTCTTC	CASSQLAGVAYNEQFF
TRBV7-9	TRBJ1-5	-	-	TGTGCCACCTCACCCACTGAGGGGGTCAATCAGCCCCAGCATTTT	CATSPTEGVNQPQHF
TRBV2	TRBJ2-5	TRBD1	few	TGTGCCAGCAGTGAAAGGACAGGGGAGGGGACCCAGTACTTC	CASSERTGEGTQYF
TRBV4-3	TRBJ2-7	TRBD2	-	TGCGCCAGCAGCCAAGAGGGAGCGGGAGGGCCGGGCGAGCAGTACTTC	CASSQEGAGGPGEQYF
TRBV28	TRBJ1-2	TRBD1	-	TGTGCCAGCAGTTTTCCGGCAGGGGGAGGTGGCTACACCTTC	CASSFPAGGGGYTF
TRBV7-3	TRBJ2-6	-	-	TGTGCCAGCGGGGGACAAACCTTATCTGGGGCCAACGTCCTGACTTTC	CASGGQTLSGANVLTF
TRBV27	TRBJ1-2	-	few	TGTGCCAGCAGTGGCACAGGGATCGGCTACACCTTC	CASSGTGIGYTF
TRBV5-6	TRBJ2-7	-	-	TGTGCCAGCAGCTTGGGTCTTGGAGAGTACGAGCAGTACTTC	CASSLGLGEYEQYF
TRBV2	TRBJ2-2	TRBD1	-	TGTGCCAGCAAACGGACAGGGGACACCGGGGAGCTGTTTTTT	CASKRTGDTGELFF
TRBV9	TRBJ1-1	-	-	TGTGCCAGCAGCGTAGCGGGGGTAGGGACTGAAGCTTTCTTT	CASSVAGVGTEAFF
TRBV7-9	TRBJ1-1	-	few	TGTGCCAGCAGCCCCGCAGGGGTCGTGAACACTGAAGCTTTCTTT	CASSPAGVVNTEAFF
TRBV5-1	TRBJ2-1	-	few	TGCGCCAGCAGCTTGGGTGGCGGCCTCTCCTACAATGAGCAGTTCTTC	CASSLGGGLSYNEQFF
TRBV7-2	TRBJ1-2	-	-	TGTGCCAGCAGCCAAGGGGTAGGGGGAAGTGGCTACACCTTC	CASSQGVGGSGYTF
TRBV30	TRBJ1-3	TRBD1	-	TGTGCCTGGAGTAGGGGGACAGGCCGAAGCTCTGGAAACACCATATATTTT	CAWSRGTGRSSGNTIYF
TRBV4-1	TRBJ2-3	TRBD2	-	TGCGCCAGCAGCCAAGAGGCGGGACTAACTTTGGATACGCAGTATTTT	CASSQEAGLTLDTQYF
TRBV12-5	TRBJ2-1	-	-	TGTGCTAGTGCCCTGAGAGTTAATGAGCAGTTCTTC	CASALRVNEQFF
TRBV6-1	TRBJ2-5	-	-	TGTGCCAGCAGTGAATTGGGAGGAGAGACCCAGTACTTC	CASSELGGETQYF
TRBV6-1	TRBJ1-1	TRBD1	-	TGTGCCAGCAGTTCAAGGACAGGGGGGGCCACTGAAGCTTTCTTT	CASSSRTGGATEAFF
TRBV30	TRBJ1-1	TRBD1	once	TGTGCCTGGAGTGTATGGGGGACAGGGTTGGCTTTCTTT	CAWSVWGTGLAFF
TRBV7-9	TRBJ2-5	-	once	TGTGCCAGCACCGCGGACTTCGAGGGCAGGAAAGAGACCCAGTACTTC	CASTADFEGRKETQYF
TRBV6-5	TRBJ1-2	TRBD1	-	TGTGCCAGCAGTTCGGGACAGGGACCTGGCTACACCTTC	CASSSGQGPGYTF
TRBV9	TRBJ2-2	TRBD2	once	TGTGCCAGCAGCACCTCAACTAGCGCGCTTAGCGGGGAGCTGTTTTTT	CASSTSTSALSGELFF
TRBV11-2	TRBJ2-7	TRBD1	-	TGTGCCAGCAGCCACAACAGGGGGAATTACGAGCAGTACTTC	CASSHNRGNYEQYF
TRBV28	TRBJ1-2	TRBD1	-	TGTGCCAGCACCTTGACAGGGTTTCACTCGGTTGGCTACACCTTC	CASTLTGFHSVGYTF
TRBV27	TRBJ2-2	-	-	TGTGCCAGCAGTTTTTCTTTAGAGGGGGTCACCGGGGAGCTGTTTTTT	CASSFSLEGVTGELFF
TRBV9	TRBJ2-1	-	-	TGTGCCAGCAGCGTCAGCGGTACCTACAATGAGCAGTTCTTC	CASSVSGTYNEQFF
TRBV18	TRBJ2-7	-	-	TGTGCCAGCTCACCCGACTTCCCGCCCTACGAGCAGTACTTC	CASSPDFPPYEQYF
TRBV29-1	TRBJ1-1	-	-	TGCAGCGCGACAGTGAACACTGAAGCTTTCTTT	CSATVNTEAFF
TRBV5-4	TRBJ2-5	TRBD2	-	TGTGCCAGCAGCGCTAATCTAGCGGGAGTAGAGACCCAGTACTTC	CASSANLAGVETQYF
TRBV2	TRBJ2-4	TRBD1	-	TGTGCCAGCAGACAGGGGGGTGGGAAAAACATTCAGTACTTC	CASRQGGGKNIQYF
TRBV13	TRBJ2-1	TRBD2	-	TGTGCCAGCAGTTCCCCATCAAGACTAGCGGGAGTTTCTGGGTTTGAGTTCTTC	CASSSPSRLAGVSGFEFF
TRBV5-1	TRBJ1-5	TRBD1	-	TGCGCCAGCAGCTTTCAGGGGGCCCCCAATCAGCCCCAGCATTTT	CASSFQGAPNQPQHF
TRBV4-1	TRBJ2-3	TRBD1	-	TGCGCCAGCAGCCACGATGACAGGGTACAGTCAGATACGCAGTATTTT	CASSHDDRVQSDTQYF
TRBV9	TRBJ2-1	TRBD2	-	TGTGCCAGCAGTAAGGGGAGGGGTAGCGGGAGTCCCTCCTACAATGAGCAGTTCTTC	CASSKGRGSGSPSYNEQFF